These T cell receptor beta chains were read from a single sample in a study of siplizumab effects on memory and regulatory T cells. Data came from immunoSEQ multiplex PCR; TCRdb stores just in-frame clones and leaves some out. Of around 100,000 clones listed, 91% were seen once; the top ten hold 0.13% to 0.15%. The sequenced sample was CD4+ T cells sorted from blood. Receptors were obtained from a human donor in good health. Both conserved end residues are part of each CDR3. The D gene is left open where the match is weak. The size entry is marked missing in some rows and otherwise reads once, few, many or a size class.

d_call: -; j_call: TRBJ1-5; v_call: TRBV18; clone_size: -; cdr3_nt: TGTGCCAGCTCACCCCCAAGGACGAGCAATCAGCCCCAGCATTTT; cdr3_aa: CASSPPRTSNQPQHF
d_call: -; j_call: TRBJ1-2; v_call: TRBV18; clone_size: -; cdr3_nt: TGTGCCAGCTCACCTAATCAGGGCTACACCTTC; cdr3_aa: CASSPNQGYTF
d_call: TRBD2; j_call: TRBJ2-1; v_call: TRBV13; clone_size: -; cdr3_nt: TGTGCCAGCAGTCGGGGGGGCCGGTCCTACAATGAGCAGTTCTTC; cdr3_aa: CASSRGGRSYNEQFF
d_call: TRBD2; j_call: TRBJ2-1; v_call: TRBV28; clone_size: -; cdr3_nt: TGTGCCAGCAGTTTACCTTATCCGGGACTAGCGGGGAGTGAGCAGTTCTTC; cdr3_aa: CASSLPYPGLAGSEQFF
d_call: TRBD1; j_call: TRBJ1-5; v_call: TRBV7-2; clone_size: -; cdr3_nt: TGTGCCAGCAGCTACCGGACAGGGCCGAGCAATCAGCCCCAGCATTTT; cdr3_aa: CASSYRTGPSNQPQHF
d_call: -; j_call: TRBJ1-5; v_call: TRBV29-1; clone_size: once; cdr3_nt: TGCAGCGCCAGTTTTGGGGGGGGGAATCAGCCCCAGCATTTT; cdr3_aa: CSASFGGGNQPQHF
d_call: -; j_call: TRBJ2-7; v_call: TRBV25-1; clone_size: -; cdr3_nt: TGTGCCAGCAGTGAATACGGCCGGGCCCCCGGCGAGCAGTACTTC; cdr3_aa: CASSEYGRAPGEQYF
d_call: -; j_call: TRBJ2-3; v_call: TRBV10-3; clone_size: few; cdr3_nt: TGTGCCATCAGTGATGGAACAGATACGCAGTATTTT; cdr3_aa: CAISDGTDTQYF
d_call: -; j_call: TRBJ1-1; v_call: TRBV19; clone_size: -; cdr3_nt: TGTGCCAGTAGTATAGCTGGAGTCGGGGGGACTGAAGCTTTCTTT; cdr3_aa: CASSIAGVGGTEAFF
d_call: -; j_call: TRBJ1-1; v_call: TRBV10-3; clone_size: -; cdr3_nt: TGTGCCATCTCTAAGGGGACGATTTCGGAAGCTTTCTTT; cdr3_aa: CAISKGTISEAFF
d_call: TRBD2; j_call: TRBJ2-5; v_call: TRBV9; clone_size: -; cdr3_nt: TGTGCCAGCAGTCCCTCCCCCATAGCGGGAGAGACCCAGTACTTC; cdr3_aa: CASSPSPIAGETQYF
d_call: -; j_call: TRBJ1-2; v_call: TRBV6-5; clone_size: -; cdr3_nt: TGTGCCAGCCTGGGCTATGGCTACACCTTC; cdr3_aa: CASLGYGYTF
d_call: -; j_call: TRBJ2-6; v_call: TRBV4-1; clone_size: once; cdr3_nt: TGCGCCAGCAGCCTCGTTCTTGGGGGGGCCCTACTCTCTGGGGCCAACGTCCTGACTTTC; cdr3_aa: CASSLVLGGALLSGANVLTF
d_call: TRBD2; j_call: TRBJ2-1; v_call: TRBV19; clone_size: -; cdr3_nt: TGTGCCAGTAATAAGATAGCCGGGGGGGACAATGAGCAGTTCTTC; cdr3_aa: CASNKIAGGDNEQFF
d_call: -; j_call: TRBJ2-7; v_call: TRBV4-1; clone_size: -; cdr3_nt: TGCGCCAGCAGCCACCCTGGCCTGCCGAGCTCCGAGCAGTACTTC; cdr3_aa: CASSHPGLPSSEQYF
d_call: -; j_call: TRBJ2-6; v_call: TRBV25-1; clone_size: -; cdr3_nt: TGTGCCAGCAGTGAACCCGGGATCTTGCAGACCAACGTCCTGACTTTC; cdr3_aa: CASSEPGILQTNVLTF
d_call: TRBD1; j_call: TRBJ2-4; v_call: TRBV2; clone_size: -; cdr3_nt: TGTGCCAGCGCTACAGGGGAAGTAGCCAAAAACATTCAGTACTTC; cdr3_aa: CASATGEVAKNIQYF
d_call: TRBD1; j_call: TRBJ2-3; v_call: TRBV11-2; clone_size: -; cdr3_nt: TGTGCCAGCAGCCTCGTAGATAGGGACAGGGATACGCAGTATTTT; cdr3_aa: CASSLVDRDRDTQYF
d_call: TRBD2; j_call: TRBJ2-1; v_call: TRBV5-1; clone_size: -; cdr3_nt: TGCGCCAGCAGCTCCGTGGCGGGGGGATACAATGAGCAGTTCTTC; cdr3_aa: CASSSVAGGYNEQFF
d_call: -; j_call: TRBJ2-5; v_call: TRBV18; clone_size: once; cdr3_nt: TGTGCCAGCTCACCAACGAGGGGGGAGACCCAGTACTTC; cdr3_aa: CASSPTRGETQYF
d_call: -; j_call: TRBJ2-3; v_call: TRBV2; clone_size: once; cdr3_nt: TGTGCCAGCTCTCCCGAGGTCACAGATACGCAGTATTTT; cdr3_aa: CASSPEVTDTQYF
d_call: TRBD2; j_call: TRBJ2-3; v_call: TRBV18; clone_size: -; cdr3_nt: TGTGCCAGCTCACCACGACTAGCGGGAACAGATACGCAGTATTTT; cdr3_aa: CASSPRLAGTDTQYF
d_call: -; j_call: TRBJ1-1; v_call: TRBV18; clone_size: -; cdr3_nt: TGTGCCAGCTCGCCGGGTTCGGCCCTGAATAAGAACACTGAAGCTTTCTTT; cdr3_aa: CASSPGSALNKNTEAFF
d_call: TRBD2; j_call: TRBJ2-5; v_call: TRBV25-1; clone_size: -; cdr3_nt: TGTGCCAGCAGAGGACTAGCGGGGGACCAAGAGACCCAGTACTTC; cdr3_aa: CASRGLAGDQETQYF
d_call: TRBD1; j_call: TRBJ1-2; v_call: TRBV18; clone_size: -; cdr3_nt: TGTGCCAGCTCCCCGGGACAGGGGTATGGCTACACCTTC; cdr3_aa: CASSPGQGYGYTF
d_call: TRBD1; j_call: TRBJ2-4; v_call: TRBV7-2; clone_size: few; cdr3_nt: TGTGCCAGCAGCCTAAAACCGGGCCAGGGGGCGGGGGCCAAAAACATTCAGTACTTC; cdr3_aa: CASSLKPGQGAGAKNIQYF
d_call: -; j_call: TRBJ2-7; v_call: TRBV29-1; clone_size: -; cdr3_nt: TGCAGCGTTGTATCTAGCTCCTACGAGCAGTACTTC; cdr3_aa: CSVVSSSYEQYF
d_call: -; j_call: TRBJ1-5; v_call: TRBV28; clone_size: -; cdr3_nt: TGTGCCAGCAGAAAACAGGGACGAATTAGCAATCAGCCCCAGCATTTT; cdr3_aa: CASRKQGRISNQPQHF
d_call: -; j_call: TRBJ1-1; v_call: TRBV30; clone_size: -; cdr3_nt: TGTGCCTGGAGTGTATCGGGGCCAGAAGCTTTCTTT; cdr3_aa: CAWSVSGPEAFF
d_call: -; j_call: TRBJ1-5; v_call: TRBV5-1; clone_size: few; cdr3_nt: TGCGCCAGCAGCGCCTGGGCGGACCAGCCCCAGCATTTT; cdr3_aa: CASSAWADQPQHF
d_call: TRBD2; j_call: TRBJ2-3; v_call: TRBV9; clone_size: -; cdr3_nt: TGTGCCAGCAGCGTAGAAACTAGCGGGGCTAGAGATACGCAGTATTTT; cdr3_aa: CASSVETSGARDTQYF
d_call: -; j_call: TRBJ1-2; v_call: TRBV6-1; clone_size: -; cdr3_nt: TGTGCCAGCAGTGTGCGGGGGGACTATGGCTACACCTTC; cdr3_aa: CASSVRGDYGYTF
d_call: TRBD2; j_call: TRBJ2-3; v_call: TRBV5-4; clone_size: -; cdr3_nt: TGTGCCAGCAGCCGGACTAGCGGGGCGTATCCCCTCACAGATACGCAGTATTTT; cdr3_aa: CASSRTSGAYPLTDTQYF